The clone carrying this T cell receptor beta chain came up a few times. Its antigen is currently unknown. The data belong to a study of lymphopenia after photon versus proton radiotherapy. The study's findings and limits: Better survival with proton therapy was suggested as possible, not demonstrated. A bigger post-nadir fall in TCR diversity correlated inversely with survival time in deceased patients. After lymphocyte nadir, photon-treated repertoires showed oligoclonal expansion, especially CD8+ Temra. Proton therapy kept repertoires fairly stable, unlike photons, which gained effector/memory cells.

Only in-frame clones appear in the TCRdb table, and some are missing; sequencing was by immunoSEQ multiplex PCR. The data hold roughly 25,000 clones, with roughly nine tenths observed a single time. The V end was cut by 8 bases, the J end by 5 bases, with 17 bases between. Germline lookup yields CDR1 SGHRS and CDR2 YFSETQ. CDR3 length: 14 residues. This clonotype was sampled from a woman aged 50 to 65 with cholangiocarcinoma. The sample was peripheral blood, taken from a patient treated with photon-based radiotherapy. V is TRBV5-1 and J is TRBJ2-1, with D perhaps being TRBD1 or TRBD2 (5 bases each). CDR3 region: CASKLTPGHNEQFF. CDR3 coding DNA: TGCGCCAGTAAGCTGACCCCGGGACACAATGAGCAGTTCTTC.